These 28 T cell receptor beta chains came from one sample sequenced in a study of T-cell memory formation after mild COVID-19. MiXCR was run by TCRdb on the 5' RACE reads, yielding one entry per CDR3 protein. The sample shows under 150,000 distinct CDR3 sequences, about a sixth of them seen only once. Sequencing was carried out using PBMCs or a T cell subset sorted from them (not recorded which). Every receptor here comes from an adult woman who had mild COVID-19 (a few samples of this study predate the infection). Cell type and time point are not known.

The J gene is TRBJ2-5, the V gene TRBV12-3 or TRBV12-4, with TRBD2 matching over 13 bases. V lost 6 bases to trimming and J lost 4 bases; unmatched junction nucleotides: 11. There are 17 residues in the CDR3. The DNA of the CDR3 is TGTGCCAGCAGCCGTACTAGCGGGAGGGCCCAGGGAGAGACCCAGTACTTC. It translates to CASSRTSGRAQGETQYF.

This clonotype came up a few times. J is TRBJ2-1 and V is TRBV19; 7 positions match TRBD1. The CDR3 has 14 residues. Germline CDR1 LNHDA, CDR2 SQIVND (reference sequence). J gave up 5 bases and V 5 bases, and 6 bases lay outside the gene matches. CDR3 sequence reads: CASSLRDRNNEQFF. The CDR3 region has the DNA TGTGCCAGTAGTCTCAGGGACAGAAACAATGAGCAGTTCTTC.

This clonotype was observed a handful of times. The chain combines TRBV4-1 with TRBJ1-5, with 9 positions matching TRBD1. The CDR3 sequence is 15 residues long. After removal of 4 bases from V and 5 bases from J, the junction contained 6 bases not matched to a gene. Germline V CDR1 and CDR2: MGHRA, YSYEKL. The CDR3: CASSPGDRDDQPQHF. CDR3 nucleotide sequence: TGCGCCAGCAGCCCCGGGGACAGGGATGATCAGCCCCAGCATTTT.

The chain uses TRBV20-1 and TRBJ2-7; TRBD1 matches at 8 bases. The CDR3 has 18 amino acids. Germline V gene data show CDR1 as DFQATT and CDR2 as SNEGSKA (reference sequence). V lost 0 bases to trimming and J lost 5 bases; unmatched junction nucleotides: 18. The CDR3 loop is CSARDPLAARGLEHEQYF. As DNA, the CDR3 is TGCAGTGCTAGAGATCCGCTTGCCGCCAGGGGGCTCGAGCACGAGCAGTACTTC.

This clonotype was found a few times. The rearrangement joins TRBV7-9 to TRBJ2-5; possible D gene TRBD1, 6 bases. This CDR3 has 14 residues. CDR1 is SEHNR and CDR2 is FQNEAQ in the germline V gene (reference sequence). V shed 4 bases and J shed 5 bases, with 14 bases lying between them. CDR3 loop: CASSSGQPGETQYF. The CDR3 region has the DNA TGTGCCAGCAGCTCCGGACAGCCGGGGGAGACCCAGTACTTC.

The rearrangement uses TRBV7-2 and TRBJ2-1, with 15 bases aligning to TRBD2. The CDR3 is 18 residues long. Germline trimming cut 5 bases from V and 1 base from J; bases unmatched to any gene: 6. Germline loops: CDR1 SGHTA, CDR2 FQGNSA. CDR3 protein: CASSLGTSGGLSYNEQFF. CDR3 DNA sequence: TGTGCCAGCAGCCTCGGGACTAGCGGGGGGCTGTCCTACAATGAGCAGTTCTTC.

The J gene is TRBJ1-1, the V gene TRBV27; D possibly corresponds to TRBD1 (5 bases). The germline V gene has CDR1 MNHEY and CDR2 SMNVEV (reference sequence). The CDR3 covers 18 residues. Trimming removed 6 bases at V and 1 base at J, with 24 bases between. In nucleotides, the CDR3 is TGTGCCAGCAGCCCTTTGCGGTATTCCAGGGTGAAGAACACTGAAGCTTTCTTT. Translating it yields CASSPLRYSRVKNTEAFF.

This chain uses TRBV2 with TRBJ1-1; D is unclear. The CDR3 totals 14 residues. V was trimmed by 6 bases and J by 6 bases, leaving 17 bases between them. Germline CDR1 reads SNHLY; CDR2 reads FYNNEI. The CDR3 region has the DNA TGTGCCAGCAGGGCCGCCATCGGGGTTTCTGAAGCTTTCTTT. It translates to CASRAAIGVSEAFF.

The chain is built from TRBV3-1 and TRBJ1-1; 8 nucleotides align to TRBD1. The CDR3 runs to 12 residues. The germline gives CDR1 LGHDT, CDR2 YNNKEL (reference sequence). V lost 4 bases to trimming and J lost 9 bases; unmatched junction nucleotides: 4. CDR3 residues: CASSPDRVQAFF. The CDR3 bases are TGTGCCAGCAGCCCGGACAGGGTCCAAGCTTTCTTT.

This chain connects TRBV25-1 to TRBJ2-1, with 8 bases identical to TRBD1. V gave up 3 bases and J gave up 7 bases; unmatched junction bases: 8. The CDR3 contains 15 residues. The germline CDR1 and CDR2 sequences are MGHDK and SYGVNS. CDR3 in amino acids: CASSETGEVGNEQFF. CDR3 nucleotides: TGTGCCAGCAGTGAGACAGGGGAAGTTGGAAATGAGCAGTTCTTC.

The chain employs TRBV9 and TRBJ2-5; either TRBD1 or TRBD2 may supply D (5 bases each). Germline V gene sequence: CDR1 SGDLS, CDR2 YYNGEE. Trimming cost V 0 bases and J 2 bases, with 8 bases left between them. This CDR3 contains 14 residues. The CDR3 DNA follows: TGTGCCAGCAGCGTAGTTGGGGGTCAAGAGACCCAGTACTTC. Translated: CASSVVGGQETQYF. Filled out from reference TRBV9 and TRBJ2-5, the complete variable domain reads DSGVTQTPKHLITATGQRVTLRCSPRSGDLSVYWYQQSLDQGLQFLIQYYNGEERAKGNILERFSAQQFPDLHSELNLSSLELGDSALYFCASSVVGGQETQYFGPGTRLLVL.

This clonotype turned up a few times. The chain employs TRBV14 and TRBJ2-2; D ambiguous. Germline CDR1 is SGHDN and CDR2 is FVKESK. The V gene lost 1 base and the J gene lost 4 bases, with 10 bases spanning the gap. The CDR3 runs 15 residues. DNA for the CDR3: TGTGCCAGCAGCCAAGTTAGCCTATTCACCGGGGAGCTGTTTTTT. As protein: CASSQVSLFTGELFF.

The genes are TRBV20-1 and TRBJ1-2, with D maybe TRBD1 (6 bases). The length of the CDR3 is 15 residues. V was cut by 0 bases and J by 6 bases, with 17 bases left in between. CDR1 is DFQATT and CDR2 is SNEGSKA in the germline V gene (reference sequence). CDR3 in amino acids: CSARDQYDRFHGYTF. The CDR3 nucleotides are TGCAGTGCTAGAGATCAGTACGACAGGTTCCATGGCTACACCTTC.

V usage is TRBV10-3 and J usage is TRBJ2-7; D is uncertain. Germline CDR1 is ENHRY and CDR2 is SYGVKD. The CDR3 loop spans 14 amino acids. The V gene lost 6 bases and the J gene lost 5 bases, with 17 bases spanning the gap. CDR3 amino acids: CAIRGDRIGDEQYF. The CDR3, as DNA: TGTGCCATCAGAGGAGATAGAATCGGCGACGAGCAGTACTTC.

The V and J genes are TRBV15 and TRBJ2-1, with 10 bases identical to TRBD1. Germline CDR1 LNHNV, CDR2 YYDKDF (reference sequence). The V segment lost 5 bases and the J segment 0 bases; nucleotides outside the gene matches: 10. This CDR3 has 18 residues. The CDR3 loop reads CATSLLGTGASSYNEQFF. CDR3 in DNA: TGTGCCACCAGCCTCTTAGGGACAGGGGCTAGCTCCTACAATGAGCAGTTCTTC.

The chain couples TRBV20-1 to TRBJ1-1; no reliable D call. The germline V and J ends were trimmed by 0 bases and 6 bases, with 8 bases remaining between them. Germline loops: CDR1 DFQATT, CDR2 SNEGSKA (reference sequence). The CDR3 length is 12 residues. CDR3 bases: TGCAGTGCTAGAGATCGGTTCGCTGAAGCTTTCTTT. Translated: CSARDRFAEAFF.

This chain links TRBV7-2 with TRBJ2-7, with a possible D match to TRBD2 (5 bases). The CDR3 runs 12 residues. The V gene's germline CDR1 is SGHTA and CDR2 FQGNSA. The V end lost 5 bases, the J end lost 8 bases, and 13 bases lay between the germline ends. In DNA, the CDR3 is TGTGCCAGCAGCCCCGGATCCGGGAAGCAGTACTTC. It yields the protein CASSPGSGKQYF.

This clonotype has just a few counts. The chain combines TRBV6-2 or TRBV6-3 with TRBJ1-5; D is uncertain. Trimming stripped 7 bases from V and 5 bases from J, with 18 bases between. Germline values: CDR1 MNHEY, CDR2 SVGEGT. This CDR3 has 15 amino acids. In nucleotides, the CDR3 is TGTGCCAGCATATCAGTGGGCTTCTTGGATCAGCCCCAGCATTTT. Protein: CASISVGFLDQPQHF.

This clonotype has more than one count but fewer than ten. The chain employs TRBV6-6 and TRBJ2-1, with 13 bases matching TRBD2. Losses at the gene ends were 2 bases for V and 4 bases for J; bases not matched to a gene: 5. Germline-derived CDR1 and CDR2 are MNHNY and SVGAGI (reference sequence). The CDR3 sequence is 17 residues long. CDR3: CASSYGAGLAGYNEQFF. Written as DNA, the CDR3 is TGTGCCAGCAGTTACGGGGCGGGACTAGCGGGGTACAATGAGCAGTTCTTC.

This clonotype came up a few times. This chain uses TRBV6-6 with TRBJ2-7, with D unclear. Deletions cut 5 bases from V and 3 bases from J, with 14 bases between. This CDR3 is built from 14 residues. In germline, CDR1 is MNHNY, CDR2 SVGAGI (reference sequence). The CDR3 DNA reads as TGTGCCAGCAGTAGCTCTTTCGGTAACTACGAGCAGTACTTC. Encoded protein: CASSSSFGNYEQYF.

The chain recombines TRBV5-6 with TRBJ2-7; maybe TRBD1 (6 bases). Germline V gives CDR1 SGHDT, CDR2 YYEEEE. The CDR3 has 13 residues. V was trimmed by 5 bases and J by 3 bases, leaving 12 bases between them. The CDR3 nucleotides are TGTGCCAGCAGTACCGGCAGGGGCTACGAGCAGTACTTC. It codes for CASSTGRGYEQYF.

This clonotype was found many times. The CDR3 nucleotides read TGTGCCAGCAGTTACGGATTCAACTACGAGCAGTACTTC. Translation: CASSYGFNYEQYF. V gene TRBV27 combines with J gene TRBJ2-7; D remains ambiguous. Germline V gives CDR1 MNHEY, CDR2 SMNVEV (reference sequence). Trimming left V 4 bases short and J 3 bases short, with 10 bases between. The CDR3 has 13 residues.

Here the CDR3 DNA reads TGTGCCAGCAGCAGTAGCGGGGGGGCCGGAACCGGGGAGCTGTTTTTT. Its translation is CASSSSGGAGTGELFF. The chain combines TRBV7-8 with TRBJ2-2; 11 bases fit TRBD2. CDR3 size: 16 residues. J gave up 5 bases and V 5 bases, and 7 bases lay outside the gene matches. Looked up from germline, CDR1 is SGHVS and CDR2 is FQNEAQ. The variable domain in full, with the rest retrieved from reference TRBV7-8 and TRBJ2-2, is GAGVSQSPRYKVAKRGQDVALRCDPISGHVSLFWYQQALGQGPEFLTYFQNEAQLDKSGLPSDRFFAERPEGSVSTLKIQRTQQEDSAVYLCASSSSGGAGTGELFFGEGSRLTVL.

Ten or more counts support this clonotype. The CDR3 protein is CASSLAGGSYEQYF. The CDR3 bases are TGTGCCAGCAGTTTGGCGGGGGGCTCCTACGAGCAGTACTTC. The gene calls are TRBV7-6 and TRBJ2-7, with 8 nucleotides matching TRBD2. After removal of 6 bases from V and 0 bases from J, the junction contained 4 bases not matched to a gene. The V gene's germline CDR1 is SGHVS and CDR2 FNYEAQ. CDR3 length: 14 residues.

In its sample, this clonotype was seen a few times. This chain connects TRBV4-2 to TRBJ1-3; no clear D gene. Looked up from germline, CDR1 is LGHNA and CDR2 is YNFKEQ. The CDR3 totals 14 residues. Trimming cost V 0 bases and J 8 bases, with 11 bases left between them. The DNA of the CDR3 is TGTGCCAGCAGCCAAGAGGCAGCCGAGTACACCATATATTTT. This codes for CASSQEAAEYTIYF.

This clonotype was detected only a few times. This chain uses TRBV6-2 or TRBV6-3 with TRBJ2-3; 8 bases fit TRBD2. CDR3 length: 17 amino acids. Germline CDR1 and CDR2: MNHEY and SVGEGT. V lost 2 bases, J lost 3 bases, and 10 bases stayed unmatched. CDR3 sequence: CASSYGGPGLGTDTQYF. The CDR3 DNA reads as TGTGCCAGCAGTTACGGCGGTCCGGGACTAGGAACAGATACGCAGTATTTT.

This clonotype was found many times. The gene calls are TRBV4-1 and TRBJ2-2; no reliable D call. V dropped 1 base and J dropped 2 bases, with 14 bases sitting between them. The CDR3 has 17 residues. CDR1 and CDR2 from the germline V gene are MGHRA and YSYEKL. CDR3 nucleotides: TGCGCCAGCAGCCAAGGGGTCGCAAGGTCCAACACCGGGGAGCTGTTTTTT. As protein: CASSQGVARSNTGELFF.

This clonotype has just a few counts. This sequence joins TRBV10-3 and TRBJ2-1; D tentatively fits TRBD1 or TRBD2 (7 bases each). V was clipped by 7 bases and J by 2 bases, with 18 bases between them. Germline CDR1 is ENHRY and CDR2 is SYGVKD. This CDR3 has 16 residues. CDR3 sequence reads: CAITKKGGTAYNEQFF. The CDR3 DNA reads TGTGCCATCACCAAAAAGGGAGGGACAGCCTACAATGAGCAGTTCTTC.